These 32 T cell receptor beta chains share one sample of origin, sequenced in a study of low-dose radiotherapy and immunotherapy resistance in tumors. Alpha and beta chains were covered, as first-strand cDNA relied on TRAV- and TRBV-specific primers. TCR amplification involved about 21 PCR cycles with a constant-region primer and V-primer adapter. TCRdb used MiXCR to reprocess the reads, holding one entry per CDR3 protein. The sample records about 15,000 distinct CDR3 sequences, about three fifths being singletons. Receptor source: a human donor with advanced metastatic prostate, ovarian, gallbladder or colorectal cancer (not recorded which). This table probably holds off-target reads from a library built for another chain.

The rearrangement uses TRBV2 and TRBJ2-3, with a weak D call TRBD1 (5 bases). The ends were cut back, 4 bases at V and 8 bases at J, with 22 bases in the middle. Germline CDR1 reads SNHLY; CDR2 reads FYNNEI. CDR3 length: 16 residues. The CDR3 DNA sequence: TGTGCCAGCAGTGGCCAGGGCACTCCGGACCTTGGTACGCAGTATTTT. It specifies CASSGQGTPDLGTQYF.

The chain employs TRBV9 and TRBJ1-1, with a weak D call TRBD1 (6 bases). This CDR3 has 15 amino acids. Germline V CDR1 and CDR2: SGDLS, YYNGEE. V was trimmed by 3 bases and J by 0 bases, leaving 12 bases between them. CDR3 sequence (DNA): TGTGCCAGCAGCGGCCAGAGGGGGATGAACACTGAAGCTTTCTTT. It translates to CASSGQRGMNTEAFF.

V and J are TRBV5-1 and TRBJ2-7; D unresolved. Trimming pared 2 bases from V and 5 bases from J, leaving 8 bases between. Germline V gives CDR1 SGHRS, CDR2 YFSETQ. This CDR3 has 12 residues. This chain's CDR3 is CASSLKLNEQYF. The CDR3 DNA reads as TGCGCCAGCAGCTTAAAACTTAACGAGCAGTACTTC.

The chain is built from TRBV25-1 and TRBJ2-6, with D tentatively TRBD1 (6 bases). CDR3 length equals 14 residues. Germline CDR1 MGHDK, CDR2 SYGVNS. V lost 4 bases, J lost 2 bases, and 6 bases lay in between. The DNA of the CDR3 is TGTGCCAGCAGTGGACAGGCTGGGGCCAACGTCCTGACTTTC. Translation gives CASSGQAGANVLTF.

The chain links TRBV7-2 to TRBJ1-2, with 12 bases fitting TRBD1. This CDR3 is 15 amino acids long. With 4 bases clipped from V and 4 bases from J, the junction kept 4 bases outside the gene matches. Germline CDR1 and CDR2: SGHTA and FQGNSA. For the CDR3, the DNA is TGTGCCAGCAGCTCCGGGACAGGGGGCACCTATGGCTACACCTTC. Protein: CASSSGTGGTYGYTF.

This clonotype appeared a few times. The chain has TRBV16 and TRBJ2-7; D may be TRBD2 (6 bases). The germline V gene has CDR1 KGHSY and CDR2 FQNENV. V was clipped by 4 bases and J by 3 bases, with 13 bases between them. This CDR3 has 14 residues. The CDR3 bases are TGTGCCAGCAGCCCTGGGCTAGCGCTCTACGAGCAGTACTTC. It yields the protein CASSPGLALYEQYF.

The chain carries TRBV5-4 and TRBJ1-3; D not resolved. V lost 0 bases to trimming and J lost 4 bases, with 2 bases between them. From germline, CDR1 is SGHNT and CDR2 YYREEE (reference sequence). The CDR3 has 12 residues. DNA for the CDR3: TGTGCCAGCAGCTTGGACGGAAACACCATATATTTT. This sequence encodes CASSLDGNTIYF.

This clonotype was counted between two and nine times. J is TRBJ1-4 and V is TRBV6-1; 7 nucleotides match TRBD1. V was pared by 6 bases and J by 0 bases, with 7 bases of the junction left unmatched. Germline V gene lookup returns CDR1 MNHNS and CDR2 SASEGT. The CDR3 extends over 16 amino acids. The CDR3: CASSRRGTATNEKLFF. The CDR3 region has the DNA TGTGCCAGCAGCCGCCGAGGGACAGCAACTAATGAAAAACTGTTTTTT.

This rearrangement joins TRBV3-1 to TRBJ1-2, with 10 bases fitting TRBD1. Trimming at V came to 4 bases and at J to 8 bases, leaving 7 bases not matched to a gene. The CDR3 has 14 amino acids. Germline V CDR1 and CDR2: LGHDT, YNNKEL (reference sequence). The CDR3 DNA sequence: TGTGCCAGCAGCCCCCGGGACAGGGGACGAGGCTACACCTTC. This gives the protein CASSPRDRGRGYTF.

This rearrangement joins TRBV7-6 to TRBJ2-1; TRBD2 agrees at 11 bases. The length of the CDR3 is 17 residues. V shed 3 bases and J 7 bases; nucleotides not matched to a gene: 11. Germline CDR1 is SGHVS and CDR2 is FNYEAQ. CDR3 DNA sequence: TGTGCCAGCAGCTTGGCCCTAGCGGGGGGATTCGGGAATGAGCAGTTCTTC. This translates into CASSLALAGGFGNEQFF. Full variable domain (remainder filled in from reference TRBV7-6 and TRBJ2-1): GAGVSQSPRYKVTKRGQDVALRCDPISGHVSLYWYRQALGQGPEFLTYFNYEAQQDKSGLPNDRFSAERPEGSISTLTIQRTEQRDSAMYRCASSLALAGGFGNEQFFGPGTRLTVL.

This chain joins TRBV10-3 and TRBJ2-3; TRBD2 matches at 9 bases. With 3 bases clipped from V and 4 bases from J, the junction kept 11 bases outside the gene matches. The length of the CDR3 is 17 residues. Germline CDR1 and CDR2: ENHRY and SYGVKD. The CDR3 sequence is CAISDPLRLAGADTQYF. The CDR3 DNA reads as TGTGCCATCAGTGACCCCTTGAGATTAGCGGGGGCAGATACGCAGTATTTT.

The chain is built from TRBV6-2 or TRBV6-3 and TRBJ1-5; D is ambiguous. This CDR3 has 12 residues. In germline, CDR1 is MNHEY, CDR2 SVGEGT. V dropped 5 bases and J dropped 5 bases, with 7 bases sitting between them. In nucleotides, the CDR3 is TGTGCCAGCAGTACCACGGATCAGCCCCAGCATTTT. Protein product: CASSTTDQPQHF.

The gene calls are TRBV28 and TRBJ2-1; D possibly corresponds to TRBD2 (6 bases). CDR1 is MDHEN, CDR2 SYDVKM, per germline. V was clipped by 2 bases and J by 13 bases, with 12 bases between them. CDR3 length equals 12 residues. CDR3 sequence reads: CASSLERAEQFF. In nucleotides, the CDR3 is TGTGCCAGCAGTTTAGAGCGGGCCGAACAGTTCTTC.

This sequence joins TRBV6-2 or TRBV6-3 and TRBJ1-1; D call uncertain. Looked up from germline, CDR1 is MNHEY and CDR2 is SVGEGT. CDR3 length equals 14 residues. V shed 5 bases and J shed 1 base, with 11 bases lying between them. CDR3 sequence: CASSLRATNTEAFF. In DNA, the CDR3 is TGTGCCAGCAGTCTCCGGGCTACGAACACTGAAGCTTTCTTT.

This clonotype turned up a few times. The V gene is TRBV28, the J gene TRBJ2-7; TRBD1 agrees at 10 bases. Trimming removed 5 bases from V and 6 bases from J; junction bases left unmatched: 13. The CDR3 runs 16 residues. Germline V lookup: CDR1 MDHEN, CDR2 SYDVKM. CDR3 sequence: CASSPLLGQGNFEQYF. The CDR3, as DNA: TGTGCCAGCAGTCCCCTATTGGGACAGGGGAACTTCGAGCAGTACTTC.

This chain connects TRBV6-5 to TRBJ2-5, with 9 bases aligning to TRBD1. The V gene's germline CDR1 is MNHEY and CDR2 SVGAGI. V lost 4 bases and J lost 5; bases outside the gene matches: 5. This CDR3 comprises 14 residues. DNA of the CDR3: TGTGCCAGCAGTTCGGCCGACAGGGGGGAGACCCAGTACTTC. Translating gives CASSSADRGETQYF.

Concerning this clonotype itself: Relative to the germline gene, one junction end is altered; a read error may explain this. J is TRBJ2-3 and V is TRBV6-4; 12 bases line up with TRBD2. The CDR3 is 16 amino acids. CDR1 is MRHNA, CDR2 SNTAGT, per germline. This CDR3 is CPSSDSASGGADTQYF. The CDR3 DNA is TGTCCCAGCAGTGACTCGGCTAGCGGGGGGGCTGATACGCAGTATTTT.

The rearrangement joins TRBV18 to TRBJ2-3, with 9 bases matching TRBD2. The CDR3 is made up of 17 amino acids. Germline loops: CDR1 KGHSH, CDR2 LQKENI. V lost 1 base to trimming and J lost 6 bases; unmatched junction nucleotides: 11. CDR3: CASSPLMTSGMADTQYF. CDR3 nucleotide sequence: TGTGCCAGCTCACCACTGATGACTAGCGGTATGGCGGATACGCAGTATTTT.

This chain links TRBV28 with TRBJ1-1; 9 bases are a match to TRBD1. Germline V CDR1 and CDR2: MDHEN, SYDVKM. The V and J ends lost 4 bases and 5 bases, in that order; junction bases with no gene match: 5. This CDR3 has 14 residues. The CDR3 protein is CASSYRGQRTEAFF. The CDR3 DNA is TGTGCCAGCAGTTACAGGGGGCAGAGAACTGAAGCTTTCTTT.

The V call is TRBV19, the J call TRBJ2-3; tentatively, D is TRBD1 or TRBD2 (5 bases each). The CDR3 loop spans 15 amino acids. The germline V gene encodes CDR1 LNHDA and CDR2 SQIVND (reference sequence). V was pared by 6 bases and J by 3 bases, with 16 bases between. The CDR3 here is CASSPERGQTDTQYF. Written as DNA, the CDR3 is TGTGCCAGTAGCCCAGAGAGGGGCCAAACAGATACGCAGTATTTT.

The genes are TRBV28 and TRBJ1-5, with a weak D call TRBD1 (6 bases). The ends were cut back, 0 bases at V and 2 bases at J, with 17 bases in the middle. Germline assignment: CDR1 MDHEN and CDR2 SYDVKM. The CDR3 extends over 18 amino acids. This CDR3 is CASSLWGGGGAGNQPQHF. As DNA, the CDR3 is TGTGCCAGCAGTTTATGGGGCGGGGGCGGTGCAGGCAATCAGCCCCAGCATTTT.

This clonotype came up once. The rearrangement joins TRBV20-1 to TRBJ1-4; D might be TRBD1 (6 bases). Germline V gene sequence: CDR1 DFQATT, CDR2 SNEGSKA (reference sequence). The CDR3 totals 12 residues. Deletions cut 5 bases from V and 10 bases from J, with 14 bases between. CDR3 sequence reads: CSAPEGGVKLFF. The CDR3 DNA reads TGCAGTGCTCCTGAGGGGGGGGTAAAACTGTTTTTT.

The gene calls are TRBV15 and TRBJ2-7; D is unclear. The CDR3 sequence is 14 residues long. From germline, CDR1 is LNHNV and CDR2 YYDKDF (reference sequence). The ends were cut back, 6 bases at V and 0 bases at J, with 12 bases in the middle. The CDR3 sequence: CATSLDGTSYEQYF. The CDR3 bases are TGTGCCACCAGTCTGGACGGCACCTCCTACGAGCAGTACTTC. Full variable domain (remainder filled in from reference TRBV15 and TRBJ2-7): DAMVIQNPRYQVTQFGKPVTLSCSQTLNHNVMYWYQQKSSQAPKLLFHYYDKDFNNEADTPDNFQSRRPNTSFCFLDIRSPGLGDTAMYLCATSLDGTSYEQYFGPGTRLTVT.

The chain employs TRBV27 and TRBJ1-5; D may be TRBD1 (6 bases). The CDR3 extends over 15 amino acids. The germline V gene has CDR1 MNHEY and CDR2 SMNVEV (reference sequence). The V end lost 5 bases, the J end lost 9 bases, and 20 bases lay between the germline ends. The CDR3 loop is CASSQGTSSQWPQHF. The DNA of the CDR3 is TGTGCCAGCAGTCAGGGGACATCATCCCAATGGCCCCAGCATTTT.

This chain links TRBV7-2 with TRBJ1-5; weak D call: TRBD1 (5 bases). CDR1 is SGHTA and CDR2 is FQGNSA in the germline V gene. CDR3 length equals 14 residues. V dropped 4 bases and J dropped 0 bases, with 7 bases sitting between them. CDR3 coding DNA: TGTGCCAGCAGCTGGGGGGTTAGCAATCAGCCCCAGCATTTT. Amino acids: CASSWGVSNQPQHF.

V usage is TRBV28 and J usage is TRBJ1-2; D unclear. Per germline, CDR1 MDHEN and CDR2 SYDVKM. This CDR3 is 15 amino acids long. V lost 3 bases to trimming and J lost 0 bases, with 11 bases between them. CDR3 nucleotides: TGTGCCAGCAGTTTGAGGGCGGCCGCTAACTATGGCTACACCTTC. It translates to CASSLRAAANYGYTF.

This clonotype was seen only a few times. V is TRBV6-2 or TRBV6-3 and J is TRBJ1-1, with 8 positions matching TRBD1. The trim removed 2 bases at V and 3 bases at J, leaving 8 bases unmatched. Germline loops: CDR1 MNHEY, CDR2 SVGEGT. This CDR3 region has 16 residues. The DNA of the CDR3 is TGTGCCAGCAGTTACGTCGTTGGACAGGGATACACTGAAGCTTTCTTT. Translation: CASSYVVGQGYTEAFF.

The J gene is TRBJ1-5, the V gene TRBV28; possible D gene TRBD1, 5 bases. CDR3 length: 14 residues. The V end lost 6 bases, the J end lost 0 bases, and 9 bases lay between the germline ends. Per the germline V gene, CDR1 is MDHEN and CDR2 is SYDVKM. The CDR3 sequence is CASRPDNSNQPQHF. The CDR3 coding sequence is TGTGCCAGCAGGCCGGACAATAGCAATCAGCCCCAGCATTTT.

This chain uses TRBV29-1 with TRBJ2-7; maybe TRBD1 (5 bases). This CDR3 spans 14 amino acids. V was pared by 4 bases and J by 2 bases, with 15 bases between. CDR1 and CDR2 (germline): SQVTM, ANQGSEA. This chain's CDR3 is CSVGPAGFAYEQYF. The CDR3 DNA follows: TGCAGCGTTGGTCCCGCAGGGTTCGCCTACGAGCAGTACTTC.

This clonotype appeared a few times. The V gene is TRBV27, the J gene TRBJ2-1; the D gene is possibly TRBD2 (5 bases). Trimming left V 7 bases short and J 4 bases short, with 20 bases between. Germline CDR1 is MNHEY and CDR2 is SMNVEV (reference sequence). The CDR3 length is 16 residues. This CDR3 reads CASIPGVARVYNEQFF. As DNA, the CDR3 is TGTGCCAGCATCCCAGGAGTGGCGCGGGTTTACAATGAGCAGTTCTTC.

In this sample, this clonotype turned up a few times. The chain recombines TRBV5-1 with TRBJ2-7, with TRBD2 matching 13 bases. The CDR3 runs to 17 residues. CDR1 and CDR2 from the germline V gene are SGHRS and YFSETQ. Trimming took 3 bases from V and 3 from J; bases not matched to a gene: 9. CDR3 loop: CASSYRRGTSGNYEQYF. The DNA of the CDR3 is TGCGCCAGCAGCTATCGGAGGGGGACTAGCGGGAACTACGAGCAGTACTTC.

This clonotype was observed once. This chain links TRBV28 with TRBJ2-3, with D possibly matching TRBD1 (5 bases). Trimming took off 5 bases at V and 8 bases at J, with 14 bases between the two ends. Germline V gene lookup returns CDR1 MDHEN and CDR2 SYDVKM. The length of the CDR3 is 13 residues. This CDR3 is CASSSPTVLTQYF. DNA for the CDR3: TGTGCCAGCAGTAGCCCGACAGTCCTTACGCAGTATTTT.